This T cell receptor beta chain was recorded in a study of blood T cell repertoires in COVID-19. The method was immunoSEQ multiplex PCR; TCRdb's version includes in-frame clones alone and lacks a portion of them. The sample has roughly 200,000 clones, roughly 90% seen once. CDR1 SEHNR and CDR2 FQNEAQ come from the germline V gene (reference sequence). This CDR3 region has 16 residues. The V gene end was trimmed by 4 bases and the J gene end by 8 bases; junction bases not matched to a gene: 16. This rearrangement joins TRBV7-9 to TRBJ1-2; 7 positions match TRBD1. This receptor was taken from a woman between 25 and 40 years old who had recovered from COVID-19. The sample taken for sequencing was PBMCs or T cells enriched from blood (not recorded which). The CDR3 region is CASSSNQRTGALGYTF. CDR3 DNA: TGTGCCAGCAGCTCGAACCAACGGACAGGCGCTTTAGGCTACACCTTC.